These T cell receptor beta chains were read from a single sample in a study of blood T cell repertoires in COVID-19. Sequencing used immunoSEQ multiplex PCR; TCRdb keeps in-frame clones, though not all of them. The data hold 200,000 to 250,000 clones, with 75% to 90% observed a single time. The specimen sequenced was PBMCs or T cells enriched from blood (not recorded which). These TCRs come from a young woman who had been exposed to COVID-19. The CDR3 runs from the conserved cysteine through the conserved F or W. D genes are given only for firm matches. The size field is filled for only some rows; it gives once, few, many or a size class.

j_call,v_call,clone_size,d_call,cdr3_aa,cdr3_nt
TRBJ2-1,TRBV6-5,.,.,CATQYGSHEQFF,TGTGCCACCCAATACGGGTCTCATGAGCAGTTCTTC
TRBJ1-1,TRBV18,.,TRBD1,CASSKQGAETEAFF,TGTGCCAGCTCAAAACAGGGGGCAGAGACTGAAGCTTTCTTT
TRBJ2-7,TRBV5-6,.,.,CASSFAGQGGEQYF,TGTGCCAGCAGCTTTGCCGGTCAGGGGGGCGAGCAGTACTTC
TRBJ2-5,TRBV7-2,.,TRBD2,CASSLEGGIQETQYF,TGTGCCAGCAGCTTAGAGGGAGGGATCCAAGAGACCCAGTACTTC
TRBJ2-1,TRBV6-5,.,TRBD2,CASSYYASGSYNEQFF,TGTGCCAGCAGTTACTACGCTAGCGGCTCCTACAATGAGCAGTTCTTC
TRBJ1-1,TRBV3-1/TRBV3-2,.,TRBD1,CASMVRAGGVDTEAFF,TGTGCCAGCATGGTTCGAGCAGGGGGCGTCGACACTGAAGCTTTCTTT
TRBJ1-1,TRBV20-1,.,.,CSAPHRTEAFF,TGCAGTGCCCCCCATCGGACTGAAGCTTTCTTT
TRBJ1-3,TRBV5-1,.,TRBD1,CASSLGGTDGNTIYF,TGCGCCAGCAGCTTGGGGGGGACAGATGGAAACACCATATATTTT
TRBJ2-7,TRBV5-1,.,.,CASSLEDGATSSYEQYF,TGCGCCAGCAGCCTGGAGGATGGGGCGACGAGCTCCTACGAGCAGTACTTC
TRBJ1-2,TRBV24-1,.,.,CATSDPNRDGYTF,TGTGCCACCAGTGATCCCAACAGGGACGGCTACACCTTC
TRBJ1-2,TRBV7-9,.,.,CASSLKGGYGYTF,TGTGCCAGCAGCTTAAAGGGGGGGTATGGCTACACCTTC
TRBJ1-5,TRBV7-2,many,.,CASSLRGGRQPQHF,TGTGCCAGCAGCTTACGCGGTGGGAGACAGCCCCAGCATTTT
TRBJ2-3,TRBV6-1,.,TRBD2,CASSEAGAGPTDTQYF,TGTGCCAGCAGTGAAGCCGGAGCGGGGCCCACAGATACGCAGTATTTT
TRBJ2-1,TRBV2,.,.,CASSERRLEQFF,TGTGCCAGCAGTGAGAGGCGCCTTGAGCAGTTCTTC
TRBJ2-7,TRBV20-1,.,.,CSARLAYEQYF,TGCAGTGCTAGGTTAGCGTACGAGCAGTACTTC
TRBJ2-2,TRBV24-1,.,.,CATSDLGAGNTGELFF,TGTGCCACCAGTGATTTGGGGGCAGGGAACACCGGGGAGCTGTTTTTT
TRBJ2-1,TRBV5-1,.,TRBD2,CASSFLAGGGNEQFF,TGCGCCAGCAGCTTCCTAGCGGGAGGAGGCAATGAGCAGTTCTTC
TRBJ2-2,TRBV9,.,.,CASSGPTRELFF,TGTGCCAGCAGCGGCCCTACCCGGGAGCTGTTTTTT
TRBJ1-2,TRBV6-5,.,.,CASSYSELNYGYTF,TGTGCCAGCAGTTACTCAGAGCTCAACTATGGCTACACCTTC
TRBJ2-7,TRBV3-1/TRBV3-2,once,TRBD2,CASSQDRGGRWLAGSTYEQYF,TGTGCCAGCAGCCAAGATCGGGGTGGGCGGTGGCTAGCGGGATCGACCTACGAGCAGTACTTC
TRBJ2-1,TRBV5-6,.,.,CASSLPLARTGIAYNEQFF,TGTGCCAGCAGCTTACCCCTCGCCCGTACAGGGATTGCCTACAATGAGCAGTTCTTC